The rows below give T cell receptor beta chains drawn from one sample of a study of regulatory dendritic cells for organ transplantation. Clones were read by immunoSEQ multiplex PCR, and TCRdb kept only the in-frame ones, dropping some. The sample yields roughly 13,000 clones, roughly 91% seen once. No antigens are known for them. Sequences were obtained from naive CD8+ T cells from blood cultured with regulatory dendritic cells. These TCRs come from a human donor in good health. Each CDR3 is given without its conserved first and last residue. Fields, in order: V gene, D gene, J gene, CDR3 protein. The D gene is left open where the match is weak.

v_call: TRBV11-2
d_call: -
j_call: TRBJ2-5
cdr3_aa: ASSLAQVQETQY

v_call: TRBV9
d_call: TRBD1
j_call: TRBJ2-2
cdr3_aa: ASSVPGQGAGELF

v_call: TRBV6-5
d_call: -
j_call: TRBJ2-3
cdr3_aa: ASSSGWRSTDTQY

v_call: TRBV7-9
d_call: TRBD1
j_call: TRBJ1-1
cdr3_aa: ASSEQGLGTEAF

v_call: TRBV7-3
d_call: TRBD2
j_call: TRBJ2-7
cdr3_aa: ASSKTSGGAAEQY

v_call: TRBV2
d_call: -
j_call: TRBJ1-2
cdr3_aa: ASRGYGYT

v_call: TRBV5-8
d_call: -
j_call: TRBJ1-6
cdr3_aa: ASDGLKFDSLNNSPLH

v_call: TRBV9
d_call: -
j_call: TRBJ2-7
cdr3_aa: ASSSGLGEQY

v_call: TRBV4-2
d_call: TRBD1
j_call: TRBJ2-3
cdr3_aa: ASNRDQGQTSTDTQY

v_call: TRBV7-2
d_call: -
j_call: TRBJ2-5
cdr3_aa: ASSDVQTQY

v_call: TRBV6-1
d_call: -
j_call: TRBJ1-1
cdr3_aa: ASGWGDTEAF

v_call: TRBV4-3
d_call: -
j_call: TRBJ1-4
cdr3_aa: ASSQSSTGFGNEKLF

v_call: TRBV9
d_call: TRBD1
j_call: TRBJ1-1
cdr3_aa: ASSGQGANTEAF

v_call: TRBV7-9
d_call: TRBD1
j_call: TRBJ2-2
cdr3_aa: ANSDRDAGELF

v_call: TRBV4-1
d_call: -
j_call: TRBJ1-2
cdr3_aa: ASSPGNSGTRGYT

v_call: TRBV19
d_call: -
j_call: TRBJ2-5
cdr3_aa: ASSIGSRTRLGDTTSAQY

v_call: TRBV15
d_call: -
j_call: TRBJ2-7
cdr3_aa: ATSRGSGGVYEQY

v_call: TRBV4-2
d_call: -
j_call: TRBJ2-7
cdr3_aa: ASSQHLDDRVGEQY

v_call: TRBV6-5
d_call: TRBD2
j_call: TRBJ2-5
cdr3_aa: ASSRTSGSGETQY

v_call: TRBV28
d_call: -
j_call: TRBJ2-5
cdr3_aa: ASSPGTAEETQY

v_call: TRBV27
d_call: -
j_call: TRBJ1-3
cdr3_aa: ASRKTGTSRNTIY

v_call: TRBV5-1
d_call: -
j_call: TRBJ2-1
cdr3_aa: ATTPRSFLQEQF

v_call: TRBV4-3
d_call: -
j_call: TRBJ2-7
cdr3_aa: ASSQDGYNSYEQY

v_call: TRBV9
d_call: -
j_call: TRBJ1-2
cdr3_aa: ASGGQNYGYT

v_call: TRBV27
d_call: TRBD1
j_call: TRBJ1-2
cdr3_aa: ASSLWINTEDREAYGYT

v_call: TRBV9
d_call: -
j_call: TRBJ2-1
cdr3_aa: ASSRGHVGRGEQF

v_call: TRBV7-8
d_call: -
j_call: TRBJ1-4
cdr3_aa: ASSPRGRINEKLF

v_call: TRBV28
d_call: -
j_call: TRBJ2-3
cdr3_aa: ASSFPPGGGTDTQY

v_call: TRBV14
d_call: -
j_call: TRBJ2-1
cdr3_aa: ASSQRVVPYNEQF

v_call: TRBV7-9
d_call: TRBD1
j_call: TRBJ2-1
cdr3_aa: ASSFGTAHNEQF

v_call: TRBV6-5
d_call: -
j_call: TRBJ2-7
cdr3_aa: ASSPSGSPAYEQY

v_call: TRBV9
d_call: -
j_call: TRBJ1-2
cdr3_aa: ASSVAGRGDYGYT

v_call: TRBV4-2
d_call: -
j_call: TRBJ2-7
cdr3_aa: ASSQGSGYEQY

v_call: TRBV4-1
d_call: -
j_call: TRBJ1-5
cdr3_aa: ASSQDRGVNQPQH

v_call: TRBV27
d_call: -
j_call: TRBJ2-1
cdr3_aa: ASKGGGSLEF

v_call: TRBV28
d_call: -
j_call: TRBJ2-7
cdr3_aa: ASSAAESRGEQY

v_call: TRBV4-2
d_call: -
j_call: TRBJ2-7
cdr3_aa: ASNHPGADEQY

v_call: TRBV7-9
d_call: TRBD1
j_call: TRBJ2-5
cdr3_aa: ASSLVSGTGEETQY

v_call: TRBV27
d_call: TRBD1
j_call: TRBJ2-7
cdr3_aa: ASSLTWDRDEQY

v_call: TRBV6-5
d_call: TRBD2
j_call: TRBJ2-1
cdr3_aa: ASNPSGWTNEQF

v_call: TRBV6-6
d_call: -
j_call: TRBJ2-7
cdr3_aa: ASSYSLGPYEQY

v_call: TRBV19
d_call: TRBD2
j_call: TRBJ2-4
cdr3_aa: ASSTRMGLTDVRY

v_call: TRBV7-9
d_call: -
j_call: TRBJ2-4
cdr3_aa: ASSLVGIQY

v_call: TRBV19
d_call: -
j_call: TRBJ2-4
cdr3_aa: ASAALTVLNIQY

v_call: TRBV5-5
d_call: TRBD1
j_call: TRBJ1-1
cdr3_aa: ASSPKPDRGGLNTEAF